Listed here are 5 T cell receptor beta chains from one sample, sequenced in a study of T-cell memory formation after mild COVID-19. TCRdb called the 5' RACE reads again in MiXCR, with one record for every CDR3 protein. The table includes approximately 390,000 distinct CDR3 sequences, around a sixth detected once. The sample taken for sequencing was PBMCs or a T cell subset sorted from them (not recorded which). The receptors here all came from a man between 18 and 29 years old who had mild COVID-19 (a few samples of this study predate the infection). Cell type and time point are not known.

J is TRBJ1-5 and V is TRBV12-3 or TRBV12-4, with TRBD1 matching over 9 bases. The CDR3 is 14 amino acids. Losses at the gene ends were 0 bases for V and 7 bases for J; bases not matched to a gene: 1. CDR3 loop: CASSLAQGAQPQHF. In DNA, the CDR3 is TGTGCCAGCAGTTTAGCACAGGGGGCCCAGCCCCAGCATTTT.

V gene TRBV6-2 or TRBV6-3 combines with J gene TRBJ2-7; weak D call: TRBD1 (6 bases). Per germline, CDR1 MNHEY and CDR2 SVGEGT. The ends were cut back, 6 bases at V and 3 bases at J, with 15 bases in the middle. The CDR3 totals 14 residues. The CDR3 is CASSQGTIRYEQYF. The CDR3 coding sequence is TGTGCCAGCAGCCAGGGGACCATTCGCTACGAGCAGTACTTC.

The genes are TRBV19 and TRBJ1-5; TRBD1 aligns across 9 bases. Germline CDR1 is LNHDA and CDR2 is SQIVND (reference sequence). The CDR3 consists of 13 residues. The trim removed 10 bases at V and 1 base at J, leaving 2 bases unmatched. CDR3 loop: CATGQGSNQPQHF. CDR3 in DNA: TGTGCCACCGGACAGGGGAGCAATCAGCCCCAGCATTTT.

This clonotype has more than one count but fewer than ten. The V gene is TRBV6-2 or TRBV6-3, the J gene TRBJ2-7; D is tentatively TRBD1 or TRBD2 (6 bases each). Trimming cost V 4 bases and J 4 bases, with 14 bases left between them. CDR1 MNHEY and CDR2 SVGEGT come from the germline V gene. The CDR3 is made up of 14 amino acids. The CDR3 nucleotides read TGTGCCAGCAGTTTCGGGGGCCGAACTTACGAGCAGTACGTC. Amino acids: CASSFGGRTYEQYV.

CDR3 region: CASSLSRLEQYV. The CDR3 coding sequence is TGTGCCAGCAGCTTGTCACGCTTGGAGCAGTACGTC. J is TRBJ2-7 and V is TRBV5-6; D ambiguous. Trimming stripped 1 base from V and 7 bases from J, with 9 bases between. The CDR3 spans 12 residues. CDR1 SGHDT and CDR2 YYEEEE come from the germline V gene.